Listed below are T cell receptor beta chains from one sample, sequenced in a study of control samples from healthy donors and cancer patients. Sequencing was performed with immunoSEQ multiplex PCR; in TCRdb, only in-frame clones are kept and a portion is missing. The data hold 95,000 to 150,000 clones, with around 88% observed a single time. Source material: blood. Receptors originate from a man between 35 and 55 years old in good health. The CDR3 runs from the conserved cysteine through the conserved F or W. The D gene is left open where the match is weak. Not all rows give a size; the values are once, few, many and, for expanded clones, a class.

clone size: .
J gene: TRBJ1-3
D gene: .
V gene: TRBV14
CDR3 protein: CASSPIDSSGNTIYF
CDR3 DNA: TGTGCCAGCAGCCCTATCGATTCCTCTGGAAACACCATATATTTT

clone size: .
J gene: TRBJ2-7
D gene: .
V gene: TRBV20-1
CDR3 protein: CSASKSHEQYF
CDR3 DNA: TGCAGTGCTAGTAAATCCCACGAGCAGTACTTC

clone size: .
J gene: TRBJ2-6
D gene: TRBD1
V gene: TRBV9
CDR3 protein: CASSADRAGANVLTF
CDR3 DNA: TGTGCCAGCAGCGCGGACAGGGCTGGGGCCAACGTCCTGACTTTC

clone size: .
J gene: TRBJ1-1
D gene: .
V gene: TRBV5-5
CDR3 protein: CASSLWRMEAFF
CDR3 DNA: TGTGCCAGCAGCTTATGGAGGATGGAGGCTTTCTTT

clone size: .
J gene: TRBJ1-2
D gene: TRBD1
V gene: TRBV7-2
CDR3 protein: CASSTTGTGGSSNYGYTF
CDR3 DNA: TGTGCCAGCAGCACTACCGGGACAGGGGGGTCGTCTAACTATGGCTACACCTTC

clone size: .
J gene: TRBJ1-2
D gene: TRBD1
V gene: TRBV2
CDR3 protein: CASSLGQGLNYGYTF
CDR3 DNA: TGTGCCAGCAGTCTAGGACAGGGTCTGAACTATGGCTACACCTTC

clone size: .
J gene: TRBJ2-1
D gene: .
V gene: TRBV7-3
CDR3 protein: CASSLTITSEQFF
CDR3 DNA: TGTGCCAGCAGCTTAACAATAACCAGTGAGCAGTTCTTC

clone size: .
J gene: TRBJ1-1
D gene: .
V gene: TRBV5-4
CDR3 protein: CASAQGAANTEAFF
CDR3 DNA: TGTGCCAGCGCGCAAGGGGCCGCGAACACTGAAGCTTTCTTT

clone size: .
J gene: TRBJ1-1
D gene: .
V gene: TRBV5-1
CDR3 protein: CASSPLWANTEAFF
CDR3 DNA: TGCGCCAGCAGCCCCCTTTGGGCGAACACTGAAGCTTTCTTT

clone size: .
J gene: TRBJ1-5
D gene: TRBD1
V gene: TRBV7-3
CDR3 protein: CASFQTLSTGCQPQHF
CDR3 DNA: TGTGCCAGCTTCCAAACCCTATCGACAGGGTGCCAGCCCCAGCATTTT

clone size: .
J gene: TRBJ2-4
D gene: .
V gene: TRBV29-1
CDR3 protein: CSAAESLAKNIQYF
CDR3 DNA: TGCAGCGCTGCCGAATCTCTAGCCAAAAACATTCAGTACTTC

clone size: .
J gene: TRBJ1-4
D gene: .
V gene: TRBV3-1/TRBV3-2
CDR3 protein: CASRQIAGGPNEKLFF
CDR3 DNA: TGTGCCAGCAGGCAGATCGCGGGGGGACCTAATGAAAAACTGTTTTTT

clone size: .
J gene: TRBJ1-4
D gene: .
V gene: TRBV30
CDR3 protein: CAWSVLREKLFF
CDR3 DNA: TGTGCCTGGAGTGTACTTAGGGAAAAACTGTTTTTT

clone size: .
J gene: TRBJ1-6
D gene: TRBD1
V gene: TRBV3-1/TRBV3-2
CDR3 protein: CASSRLLTGGYSPLHF
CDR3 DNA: TGTGCCAGCAGCCGACTCCTGACAGGGGGGTATTCACCCCTCCACTTT

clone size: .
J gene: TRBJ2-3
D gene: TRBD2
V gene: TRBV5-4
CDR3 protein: CATYSGGARTDTQYF
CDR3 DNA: TGTGCCACCTATAGCGGGGGGGCACGAACAGATACGCAGTATTTT

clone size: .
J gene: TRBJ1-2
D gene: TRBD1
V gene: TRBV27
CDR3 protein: CASYDRVYGYTF
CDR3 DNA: TGTGCCAGCTACGACAGGGTCTATGGCTACACCTTC

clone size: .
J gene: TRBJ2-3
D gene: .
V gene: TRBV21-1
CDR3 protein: CASSKFPMSWVDTQYF
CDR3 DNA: TGTGCCAGCAGCAAATTCCCGATGTCTTGGGTCGATACGCAGTATTTT

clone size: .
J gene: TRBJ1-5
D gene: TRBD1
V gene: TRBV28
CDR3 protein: CASSSGTGSNQPQHF
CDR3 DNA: TGTGCCAGCAGTTCCGGGACAGGGAGCAATCAGCCCCAGCATTTT

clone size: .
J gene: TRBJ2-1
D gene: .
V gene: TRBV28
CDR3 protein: CASSFGAREVYNEQFF
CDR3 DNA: TGTGCCAGCAGTTTCGGGGCCAGGGAAGTTTATAATGAGCAGTTCTTC

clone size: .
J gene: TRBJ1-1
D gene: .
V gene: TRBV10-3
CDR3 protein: CAIRTEVGTEAFF
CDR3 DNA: TGTGCCATCAGGACTGAGGTAGGCACTGAAGCTTTCTTT

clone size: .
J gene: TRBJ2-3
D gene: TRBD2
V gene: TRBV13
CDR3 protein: CASSLGLAGTDTQYF
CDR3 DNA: TGTGCCAGCAGCTTAGGCCTAGCGGGCACAGATACGCAGTATTTT

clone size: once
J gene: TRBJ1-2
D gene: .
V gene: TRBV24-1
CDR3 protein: CATSDRDATTYGYTF
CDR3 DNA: TGTGCCACCAGTGATCGGGACGCGACCACCTATGGCTACACCTTC

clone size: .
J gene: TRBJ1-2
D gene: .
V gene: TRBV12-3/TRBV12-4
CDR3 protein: CASSLSNYGYTF
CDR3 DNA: TGTGCCAGCAGTTTATCTAACTATGGCTACACCTTC

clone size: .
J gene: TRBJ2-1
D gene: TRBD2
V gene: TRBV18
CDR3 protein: CASSPSSGGSYNEQFF
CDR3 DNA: TGTGCCAGCTCACCCTCGAGCGGGGGTTCCTACAATGAGCAGTTCTTC

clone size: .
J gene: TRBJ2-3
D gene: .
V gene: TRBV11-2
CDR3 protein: CASSLNTGRDTQYF
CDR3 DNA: TGTGCCAGCAGCCTCAATACAGGGAGAGATACGCAGTATTTT

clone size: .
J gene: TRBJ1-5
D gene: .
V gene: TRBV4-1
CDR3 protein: CASSQVGPINQPQHF
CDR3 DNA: TGCGCCAGCAGCCAAGTAGGACCGATCAATCAGCCCCAGCATTTT

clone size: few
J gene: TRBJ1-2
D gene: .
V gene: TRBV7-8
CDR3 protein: CASSLAREVRRYGYTF
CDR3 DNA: TGTGCCAGCAGCTTAGCGCGTGAAGTCCGTCGCTATGGCTACACCTTC

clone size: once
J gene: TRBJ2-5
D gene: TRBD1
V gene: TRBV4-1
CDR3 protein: CASSGWDRGMETQYF
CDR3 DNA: TGCGCCAGCAGCGGCTGGGACAGGGGTATGGAGACCCAGTACTTC

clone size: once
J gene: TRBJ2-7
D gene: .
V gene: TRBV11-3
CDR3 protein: CASSLDEVGEQYF
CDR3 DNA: TGTGCCAGCAGCTTAGACGAGGTGGGCGAGCAGTACTTC

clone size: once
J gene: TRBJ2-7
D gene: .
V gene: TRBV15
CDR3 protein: CATSRDAIYEQYF
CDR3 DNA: TGTGCCACCAGCAGAGATGCAATCTACGAGCAGTACTTC

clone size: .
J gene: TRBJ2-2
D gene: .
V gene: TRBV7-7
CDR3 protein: CASSPVRGGAGELFF
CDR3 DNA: TGTGCCAGCAGCCCCGTCCGGGGCGGCGCCGGGGAGCTGTTTTTT

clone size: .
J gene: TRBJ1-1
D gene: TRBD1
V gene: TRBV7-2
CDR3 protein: CASSLVETGGTEAFF
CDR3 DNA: TGTGCCAGCAGCTTAGTTGAGACAGGGGGCACTGAAGCTTTCTTT

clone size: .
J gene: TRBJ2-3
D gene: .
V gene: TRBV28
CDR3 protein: CASSPRLHITQYF
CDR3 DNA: TGTGCCAGCAGCCCCCGACTGCACATCACGCAGTATTTT

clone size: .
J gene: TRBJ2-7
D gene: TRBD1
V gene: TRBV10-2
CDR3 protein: CASRPGTGASYEQYF
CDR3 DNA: TGCGCCAGCAGACCCGGGACAGGGGCCTCCTACGAGCAGTACTTC

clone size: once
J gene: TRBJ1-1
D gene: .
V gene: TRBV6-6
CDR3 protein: CASSPTGEKAFF
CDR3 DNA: TGTGCCAGCAGTCCCACGGGGGAAAAAGCTTTCTTT

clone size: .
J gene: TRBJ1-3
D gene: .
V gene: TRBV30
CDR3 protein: CAWSSRSSSGNTIYF
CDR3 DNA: TGTGCCTGGAGTTCCAGGAGCTCCTCTGGAAACACCATATATTTT

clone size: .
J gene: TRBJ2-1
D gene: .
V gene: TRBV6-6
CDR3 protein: CASTEGGSYNEQFF
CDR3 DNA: TGTGCCAGCACCGAAGGTGGCTCCTACAATGAGCAGTTCTTC

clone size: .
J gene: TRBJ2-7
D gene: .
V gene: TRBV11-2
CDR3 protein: CASSSDILWGEQYF
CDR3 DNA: TGTGCCAGCAGCTCGGACATTCTTTGGGGGGAGCAGTACTTC

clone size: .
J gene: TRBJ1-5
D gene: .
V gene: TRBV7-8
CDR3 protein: CASTDPGGNQPQHF
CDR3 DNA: TGTGCCAGCACCGATCCTGGGGGCAATCAGCCCCAGCATTTT

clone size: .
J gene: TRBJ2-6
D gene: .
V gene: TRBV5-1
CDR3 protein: CASSLGQTSGANVLTF
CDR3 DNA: TGCGCCAGCAGCTTGGGGCAAACCTCTGGGGCCAACGTCCTGACTTTC